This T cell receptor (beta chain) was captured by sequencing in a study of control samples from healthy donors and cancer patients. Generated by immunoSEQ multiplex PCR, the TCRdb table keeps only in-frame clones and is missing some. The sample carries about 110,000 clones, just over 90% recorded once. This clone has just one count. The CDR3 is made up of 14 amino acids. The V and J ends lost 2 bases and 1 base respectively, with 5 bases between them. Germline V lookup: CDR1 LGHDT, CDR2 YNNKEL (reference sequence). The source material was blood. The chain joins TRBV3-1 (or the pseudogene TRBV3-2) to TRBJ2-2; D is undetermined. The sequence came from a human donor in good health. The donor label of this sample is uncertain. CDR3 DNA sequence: TGTGCCAGCAGCCAACGACAGAACACCGGGGAGCTGTTTTTT. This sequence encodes CASSQRQNTGELFF.